These 16 T cell receptor beta chains were sequenced from one sample in a study of blood T cell repertoires in COVID-19. Assay used: immunoSEQ multiplex PCR; TCRdb lists only in-frame clones, some missing. The sample lists around 200,000 clones; approximately 89% were seen once. Sequenced: PBMCs or T cells enriched from blood (not recorded which). These receptors originate from a man in his forties who had recovered from COVID-19.

This clone was picked up one time. V gene TRBV6-5 combines with J gene TRBJ1-4; D is ambiguous. V lost 0 bases, J lost 4 bases, and 6 bases lay in between. Germline assignment: CDR1 MNHEY and CDR2 SVGAGI. This CDR3 is built from 14 residues. CDR3 in DNA: TGTGCCAGCAGTTACTCTTTTCTTAATGAAAAACTGTTTTTT. Its protein is CASSYSFLNEKLFF.

The genes are TRBV9 and TRBJ2-1, with 8 bases lining up with TRBD2. Trimming took 4 bases from V and 4 from J; bases not matched to a gene: 10. The CDR3 loop spans 16 amino acids. Germline-derived CDR1 and CDR2 are SGDLS and YYNGEE. CDR3 region: CASSTQREIMYNEQFF. Here the CDR3 DNA reads TGTGCCAGCAGCACCCAGCGGGAGATTATGTACAATGAGCAGTTCTTC. The full variable domain, in which reference TRBV9 and TRBJ2-1 provide the parts outside the CDR3, is DSGVTQTPKHLITATGQRVTLRCSPRSGDLSVYWYQQSLDQGLQFLIQYYNGEERAKGNILERFSAQQFPDLHSELNLSSLELGDSALYFCASSTQREIMYNEQFFGPGTRLTVL.

The chain combines TRBV7-8 with TRBJ1-5; perhaps TRBD1 as D (5 bases). Germline CDR1 and CDR2: SGHVS and FQNEAQ. The CDR3 runs 15 residues. Trimming pared 5 bases from V and 0 bases from J, leaving 11 bases between. In DNA form, the CDR3 reads TGTGCCAGCAGCCGAATACAGGATAGCAATCAGCCCCAGCATTTT. Translating gives CASSRIQDSNQPQHF. Full variable domain (missing parts from reference TRBV7-8 and TRBJ1-5): GAGVSQSPRYKVAKRGQDVALRCDPISGHVSLFWYQQALGQGPEFLTYFQNEAQLDKSGLPSDRFFAERPEGSVSTLKIQRTQQEDSAVYLCASSRIQDSNQPQHFGDGTRLSIL.

V is TRBV30 and J is TRBJ1-5, with D possibly TRBD1 on 6 matching bases. The CDR3 length is 14 residues. CDR1 GTSNPN and CDR2 SVGIG come from the germline V gene (reference sequence). The V end was cut by 2 bases, the J end by 4 bases, with 12 bases between. The CDR3 is CAWSPGQKNQPQHF. CDR3 in DNA: TGTGCCTGGAGTCCTGGACAGAAGAATCAGCCCCAGCATTTT. Looking up the rest from reference TRBV30 and TRBJ1-5 gives the full variable domain: SQTIHQWPATLVQPVGSPLSLECTVEGTSNPNLYWYRQAAGRGLQLLFYSVGIGQISSEVPQNLSASRPQDRQFILSSKKLLLSDSGFYLCAWSPGQKNQPQHFGDGTRLSIL.

This clone came up once. This rearrangement joins TRBV6-5 to TRBJ1-1; D unclear. The CDR3 is made up of 12 amino acids. Per germline, CDR1 MNHEY and CDR2 SVGAGI. Between the trimmed V and J ends, which lost 5 bases and 4 bases, there was a span of 8 bases. CDR3 bases: TGTGCCAGCAGTCGTCATAGCACTGAAGCTTTCTTT. Residues: CASSRHSTEAFF.

The chain couples TRBV28 to TRBJ2-7; 11 nucleotides match TRBD1. With V trimmed by 7 bases and J by 4 bases, 9 bases remained unmatched. Germline CDR1 and CDR2: MDHEN and SYDVKM. The CDR3 covers 15 residues. CDR3 in DNA: TGTGCCAGCACCAAGGACAGGGGGCCCCTTTACGAGCAGTACTTC. Translation gives CASTKDRGPLYEQYF.

The V and J genes are TRBV5-1 and TRBJ1-2; 7 bases align to TRBD1. V shed 4 bases, J shed 3 bases, and the junction held 3 bases outside the gene matches. CDR3 length: 13 residues. Germline CDR1 is SGHRS and CDR2 is YFSETQ. CDR3 in amino acids: CASSPDRDYGYTF. CDR3 DNA: TGCGCCAGCAGCCCCGACAGGGACTATGGCTACACCTTC.

The chain links TRBV14 to TRBJ2-7; 7 bases match TRBD1. V dropped 0 bases and J dropped 1; count of bases not matched to a gene: 6. CDR1 is SGHDN and CDR2 is FVKESK in the germline V gene. The CDR3 is made up of 16 amino acids. CDR3 region: CASSQDPGQYSYEQYF. CDR3 in DNA: TGTGCCAGCAGCCAAGACCCGGGACAGTATTCCTACGAGCAGTACTTC.

This chain joins TRBV9 and TRBJ2-3; D might be TRBD1 (6 bases). The CDR3 runs 15 residues. The germline gives CDR1 SGDLS, CDR2 YYNGEE. V dropped 1 base and J dropped 1 base, with 10 bases sitting between them. The CDR3 region is CASSVWDIGTDTQYF. DNA of the CDR3: TGTGCCAGCAGCGTATGGGACATAGGCACAGATACGCAGTATTTT.

The chain links TRBV5-1 to TRBJ2-1; 8 bases map to TRBD1. The V gene end was trimmed by 4 bases and the J gene end by 4 bases; junction bases not matched to a gene: 10. The germline CDR1 and CDR2 sequences are SGHRS and YFSETQ. The CDR3 spans 16 residues. CDR3 region: CASSGSGGAVYNEQFF. CDR3 coding DNA: TGCGCCAGCAGCGGCTCAGGGGGCGCGGTATACAATGAGCAGTTCTTC.

The rearrangement links TRBV12-5 to TRBJ2-5; 11 bases match TRBD2. The CDR3 covers 17 residues. The V segment lost 1 base and the J segment 1 base; nucleotides outside the gene matches: 5. CDR1 is LGHNT and CDR2 is FRNRAP in the germline V gene. The CDR3 spells CASGLAGTSGTQETQYF. As DNA, the CDR3 is TGTGCTAGTGGTTTGGCCGGGACTAGCGGTACCCAAGAGACCCAGTACTTC. The variable domain in full, completed from reference TRBV12-5 and TRBJ2-5, reads DARVTQTPRHKVTEMGQEVTMRCQPILGHNTVFWYRQTMMQGLELLAYFRNRAPLDDSGMPKDRFSAEMPDATLATLKIQPSEPRDSAVYFCASGLAGTSGTQETQYFGPGTRLLVL.

J is TRBJ1-2 and V is TRBV6-1, with a tentative D call TRBD1 (6 bases). There are 15 residues in the CDR3. With 3 bases removed from V and 5 bases from J, the gap between germline ends came to 16 bases. Per germline, CDR1 MNHNS and CDR2 SASEGT. The CDR3 nucleotides read TGTGCCAGCAGTGACCCGACAGGCCCCCTATATGGCTACACCTTC. Its translation: CASSDPTGPLYGYTF.

V gene TRBV29-1 combines with J gene TRBJ2-1; D gene ambiguous. Trimming pared 2 bases from V and 9 bases from J, leaving 8 bases between. Germline V gene lookup returns CDR1 SQVTM and CDR2 ANQGSEA. This CDR3 contains 11 residues. CDR3 DNA sequence: TGCAGCGTTGAACTAGTTCCTGAGCAGTTCTTC. This sequence encodes CSVELVPEQFF.

The chain recombines TRBV25-1 with TRBJ1-2; D gene uncertain. Looked up from germline, CDR1 is MGHDK and CDR2 is SYGVNS. Trimming pared 6 bases from V and 4 bases from J, leaving 12 bases between. This CDR3 spans 13 amino acids. The CDR3 coding sequence is TGTGCCAGCAGCCCGACCGCAGGCTATGGCTACACCTTC. Its translation: CASSPTAGYGYTF.

This chain links TRBV14 with TRBJ1-6; weak D call: TRBD1 (6 bases). Deletions cut 0 bases from V and 7 bases from J, with 7 bases between. The germline CDR1 and CDR2 sequences are SGHDN and FVKESK. CDR3 length: 14 amino acids. The CDR3 bases are TGTGCCAGCAGCCAAGAAACAGGGAATTCACCCCTCCACTTT. It yields the protein CASSQETGNSPLHF.

Concerning this clone: An end of the junction differs from the germline gene, which may be a read error. The gene calls are TRBV29-1 and TRBJ1-3, with TRBD1 identical over 7 bases. CDR1 is SQVTM, CDR2 ANQGSEA, per germline. This CDR3 has 18 amino acids. This CDR3 is CSVDGLPDRDHSGNTIYF. The CDR3 nucleotides read TGTAGCGTTGACGGACTCCCCGACAGGGACCACTCTGGAAACACCATATATTTT.